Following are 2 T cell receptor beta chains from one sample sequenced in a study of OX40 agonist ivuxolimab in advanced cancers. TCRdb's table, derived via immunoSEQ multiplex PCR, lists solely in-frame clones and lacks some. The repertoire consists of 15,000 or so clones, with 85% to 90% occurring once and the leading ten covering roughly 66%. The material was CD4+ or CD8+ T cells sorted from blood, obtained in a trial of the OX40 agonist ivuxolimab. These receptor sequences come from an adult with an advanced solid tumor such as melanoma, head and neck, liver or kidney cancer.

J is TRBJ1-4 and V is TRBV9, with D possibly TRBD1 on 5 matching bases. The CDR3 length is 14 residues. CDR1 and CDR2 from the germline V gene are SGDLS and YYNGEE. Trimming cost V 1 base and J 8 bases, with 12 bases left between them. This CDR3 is CASSVSAQGEKLFF. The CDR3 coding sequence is TGTGCCAGCAGCGTAAGCGCCCAGGGAGAAAAACTGTTTTTT.

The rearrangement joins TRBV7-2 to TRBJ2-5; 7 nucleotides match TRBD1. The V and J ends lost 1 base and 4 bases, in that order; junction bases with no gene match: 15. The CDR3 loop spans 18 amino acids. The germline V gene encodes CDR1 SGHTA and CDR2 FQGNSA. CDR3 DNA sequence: TGTGCCAGCAGCTTAGGGCTTTACAGGGGTGATTCGGGAGAGACCCAGTACTTC. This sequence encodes CASSLGLYRGDSGETQYF.